This T cell receptor beta chain was documented in a study of OX40 agonist ivuxolimab in advanced cancers. About the research overall: All patients had ivuxolimab intravenously every 2 weeks at 0.01 to 10 mg/kg. One hepatocellular carcinoma and a couple of cutaneous melanoma patients partially responded.

The CDR3 sequence is 15 residues long. With V trimmed by 1 base and J by 6 bases, 6 bases remained unmatched. The germline CDR1 and CDR2 sequences are SGDLS and YYNGEE. Produced via immunoSEQ multiplex PCR; TCRdb's table is partial and in-frame only. The table lists some 78,000 clones, around nine tenths of them singletons, with roughly 0.44% in the top ten. Sequences were derived from CD4+ or CD8+ T cells sorted from blood, sampled in a trial of the OX40 agonist ivuxolimab. V gene TRBV9 combines with J gene TRBJ2-1; TRBD2 matches at 8 bases. The TCR was taken from an adult with an advanced solid tumor such as melanoma, head and neck, liver or kidney cancer. The CDR3 sequence: CASSVMASGSNEQFF. The CDR3 nucleotides read TGTGCCAGCAGCGTAATGGCTAGCGGGTCCAATGAGCAGTTCTTC.